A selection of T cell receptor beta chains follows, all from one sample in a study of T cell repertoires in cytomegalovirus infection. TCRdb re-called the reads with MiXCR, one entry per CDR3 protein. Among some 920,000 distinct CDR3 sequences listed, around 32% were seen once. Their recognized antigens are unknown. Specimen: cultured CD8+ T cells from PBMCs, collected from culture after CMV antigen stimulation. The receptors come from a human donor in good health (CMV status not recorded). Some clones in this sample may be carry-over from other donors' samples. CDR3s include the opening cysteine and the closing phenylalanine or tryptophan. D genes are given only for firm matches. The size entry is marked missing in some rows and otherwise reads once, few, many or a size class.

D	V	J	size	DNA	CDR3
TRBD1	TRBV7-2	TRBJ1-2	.	TGTGCCAGCAGCTACCTGACAGGGTGGGGCTACACCTTC	CASSYLTGWGYTF
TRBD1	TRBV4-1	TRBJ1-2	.	TGCGCCAGCAGCCAAGGACCCTCGGGACAGTATGGCTACACCTTC	CASSQGPSGQYGYTF
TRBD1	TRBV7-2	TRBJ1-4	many	TGTGCCAGCAGCCCGGACAGGGCCCCCGGTTATGAAAAACTGTTTTTT	CASSPDRAPGYEKLFF
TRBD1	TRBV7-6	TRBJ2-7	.	TGTGCCAGCAGCCCTCAGGGGGACCGCCCCTACGAGCAGTACTTC	CASSPQGDRPYEQYF
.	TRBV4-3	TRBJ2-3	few	TGCGCCAGCAGCCAAGGGGTTCCAAGCACAGATACGCAGTATTTT	CASSQGVPSTDTQYF
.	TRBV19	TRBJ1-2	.	TGTGCCACCTCAAGGGGCCTGAGGGGGTTTGGCTACACCTTC	CATSRGLRGFGYTF
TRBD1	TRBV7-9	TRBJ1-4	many	TGTGCCAGCAGCAGAACAGGGGGCGGTGAAAAACTGTTTTTT	CASSRTGGGEKLFF
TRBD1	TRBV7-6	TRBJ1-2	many	TGTGCCAGCAGCCAGGGGACAGCGGTTCGTGGCTACACCTTC	CASSQGTAVRGYTF
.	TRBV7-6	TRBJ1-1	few	TGTGCCACTAGATCACAGCGGCTAACTGAAGCTTTCTTT	CATRSQRLTEAFF
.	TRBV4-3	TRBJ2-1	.	TGCGCCAGCAGCCAAGGGGGGGGCGGGGATGTGAATGAGCAGTTCTTC	CASSQGGGGDVNEQFF
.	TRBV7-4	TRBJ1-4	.	TGTGCCAGCAGCTCGACCACTGCAACTAATGAAAAACTGTTTTTT	CASSSTTATNEKLFF
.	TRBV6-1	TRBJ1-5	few	TGTGCCAGCAGTGAGGAGGAGCCCCAGCATTTT	CASSEEEPQHF
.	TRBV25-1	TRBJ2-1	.	TGTGCCAGCAGTCCCCGGGAGGGGGCCATGTACAATGAGCAGTTCTTC	CASSPREGAMYNEQFF
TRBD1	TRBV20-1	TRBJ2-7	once	TGCAGTGCAACGGGACAGGGTGGCCCCTACGAGCAGTACTTC	CSATGQGGPYEQYF
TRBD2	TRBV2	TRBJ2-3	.	TGTGCCAGCAGTGAAGGGGCTAGCGGGGGGCCCACAGATACGCAGTATTTT	CASSEGASGGPTDTQYF
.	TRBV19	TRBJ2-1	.	TGTGCCAGTAGTATCTGGCGAACAACGGATGAGCAGTTCTTC	CASSIWRTTDEQFF
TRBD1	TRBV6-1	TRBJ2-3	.	TGTGCCAGCAGTGAATTGGGGACAGGGGTTACGCAGTATTTT	CASSELGTGVTQYF
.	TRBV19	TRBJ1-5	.	TGTGCCAGTAGTATCTTAGGCCTCAATCAGCCCCAGCATTTT	CASSILGLNQPQHF
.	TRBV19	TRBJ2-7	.	TGTGCCAGTAGTATTGGTTGGGACAAAACCTACGAGCAGTACTTC	CASSIGWDKTYEQYF
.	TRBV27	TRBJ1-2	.	TGTGCCAGCAGTTTGATCGGGGTTCAAGGTGGCTACACCTTC	CASSLIGVQGGYTF
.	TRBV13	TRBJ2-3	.	TGTGCCAGCAGCTCTGGTGGCCCCGCCACAGATACGCAGTATTTT	CASSSGGPATDTQYF
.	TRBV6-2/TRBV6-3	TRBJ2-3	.	TGTGCCAGCAGTTATCAGGGTTTCACAGATACGCAGTATTTT	CASSYQGFTDTQYF
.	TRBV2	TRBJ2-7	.	TGTGCCAGCAGTGAAGCCGAAGGGGCCCTCTACGAGCAGTACTTC	CASSEAEGALYEQYF
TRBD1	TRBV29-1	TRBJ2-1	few	TGCAGCGTCGATAACGTCCGGGACAGGGGGCACGATGAGCAGTTCTTC	CSVDNVRDRGHDEQFF
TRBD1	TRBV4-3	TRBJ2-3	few	TGCGCCAGCAGCCCCACCCTCGGGGACAGGGGGACAGATACGCAGTATTTT	CASSPTLGDRGTDTQYF
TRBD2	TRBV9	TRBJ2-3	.	TGTGCCAGCAGCGGCGGGGGGGGGGGTCAACTCACAGATACGCAGTATTTT	CASSGGGGGQLTDTQYF
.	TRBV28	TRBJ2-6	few	TGTGCCAGCAGTTTCCCCCGGGAACACTCTGGGGCCAACGTCCTGACTTTC	CASSFPREHSGANVLTF
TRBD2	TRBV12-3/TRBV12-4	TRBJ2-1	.	TGTGCCAGCAGTTTAACTGGGACTAGCGGGGGGGCCTCCTACAATGAGCAGTTCTTC	CASSLTGTSGGASYNEQFF
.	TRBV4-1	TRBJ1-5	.	TGCGCCAGCAGCCAAGAGGGGGAGAGGAGGCAGCCCCAGCATTTT	CASSQEGERRQPQHF
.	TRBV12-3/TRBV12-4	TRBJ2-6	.	TGTGCCAGCAGTTTGGGGTCTGGGGCCAACGTCCCGACTTTC	CASSLGSGANVPTF
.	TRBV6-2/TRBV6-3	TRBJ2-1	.	TGTGCCATCACGGGGGCCTACAATGAGCAGTTCTTC	CAITGAYNEQFF
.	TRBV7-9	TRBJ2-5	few	TGTGCCAGCAGCTTCCCTAGGGGGAGGGAGGAGACCCAGTACTTC	CASSFPRGREETQYF
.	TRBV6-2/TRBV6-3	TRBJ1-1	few	TGTGCCAGCAGTTACAAAGCGGGAGGTGAAGCTTTCTTT	CASSYKAGGEAFF
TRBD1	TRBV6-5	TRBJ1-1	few	TGTGCCAGCAGGGAGAGGACAGGGAAATCGGACACTGAAGCTTTCTTT	CASRERTGKSDTEAFF
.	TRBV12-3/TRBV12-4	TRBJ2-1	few	TGTGCCAGCAGTTTTTTAGCGGACAATGAGCAGTTCTTC	CASSFLADNEQFF
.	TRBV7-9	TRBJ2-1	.	TGTGCCAGCCGCCCCAAGGCGGGGAGCTCCTACAATGAGCAGTTCTTC	CASRPKAGSSYNEQFF
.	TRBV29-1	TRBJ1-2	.	TGCAGCGTTGAATCACAGGTGAACTATGGCTACACCTTC	CSVESQVNYGYTF
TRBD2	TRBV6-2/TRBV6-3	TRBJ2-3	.	TGTGCCAGCAGTTATGACACTAGCGCTAGCACAGATACGCAGTATTTT	CASSYDTSASTDTQYF
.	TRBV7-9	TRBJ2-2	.	TGTGCCAGCAGCCCCAGGGTTACGGGCGCCGGGGAGCTGTTTTTT	CASSPRVTGAGELFF
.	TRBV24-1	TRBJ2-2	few	TGTGCCACCAGTGAAAATAGACCCGGGGAGCTGTTTTTT	CATSENRPGELFF
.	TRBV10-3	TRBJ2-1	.	TGTGCCATCAGTCCGGGACGGCAGGCCTTTAACAATGAGCAGTTCTTC	CAISPGRQAFNNEQFF
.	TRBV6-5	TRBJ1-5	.	TGTGCCAGCAGCCCCATTGACGGGACCCAGCATTTT	CASSPIDGTQHF
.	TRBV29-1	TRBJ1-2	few	TGCAGCGTTCCTTGGGGATGGGACTATGGCTACACCTTC	CSVPWGWDYGYTF
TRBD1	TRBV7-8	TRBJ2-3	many	TGTGCCAGCAGCTTAAATACCCTGGATCAGGGGGCATCTCCTAGCACAGATACGCAGTATTTT	CASSLNTLDQGASPSTDTQYF
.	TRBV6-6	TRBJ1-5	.	TGTGCCAGCAGTTACAAGCGGGTAGACTTGGAGCCCCAGCATTTT	CASSYKRVDLEPQHF
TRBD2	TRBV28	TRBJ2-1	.	TGTGCCAGCAGTATCCTAGCGGGGGGCATGGACAATGAGCAGTTCTTC	CASSILAGGMDNEQFF
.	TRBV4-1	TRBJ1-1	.	TGCGCCAGCAGCCAAGGGGGGTTTTTGAACACTGAAGCTTTCTTT	CASSQGGFLNTEAFF
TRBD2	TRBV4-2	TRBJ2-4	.	TGTGCCAGCAGCCCTAGGACTAGCGGGGGGGAAAAAAACATTCAGTACTTC	CASSPRTSGGEKNIQYF
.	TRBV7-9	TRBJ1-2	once	TGTGCCAGCAGCCCTGCAGAGGACCTTATACGAGGCTACACCTTC	CASSPAEDLIRGYTF
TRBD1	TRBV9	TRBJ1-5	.	TGTGCCAGCAGCAATAACAGGGGGAGTCAGCCCCAGCATTTT	CASSNNRGSQPQHF
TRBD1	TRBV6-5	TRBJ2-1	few	TGTGCCAGCAGTTTGAGACAGGGAAACAATGAGCAGTTCTTC	CASSLRQGNNEQFF